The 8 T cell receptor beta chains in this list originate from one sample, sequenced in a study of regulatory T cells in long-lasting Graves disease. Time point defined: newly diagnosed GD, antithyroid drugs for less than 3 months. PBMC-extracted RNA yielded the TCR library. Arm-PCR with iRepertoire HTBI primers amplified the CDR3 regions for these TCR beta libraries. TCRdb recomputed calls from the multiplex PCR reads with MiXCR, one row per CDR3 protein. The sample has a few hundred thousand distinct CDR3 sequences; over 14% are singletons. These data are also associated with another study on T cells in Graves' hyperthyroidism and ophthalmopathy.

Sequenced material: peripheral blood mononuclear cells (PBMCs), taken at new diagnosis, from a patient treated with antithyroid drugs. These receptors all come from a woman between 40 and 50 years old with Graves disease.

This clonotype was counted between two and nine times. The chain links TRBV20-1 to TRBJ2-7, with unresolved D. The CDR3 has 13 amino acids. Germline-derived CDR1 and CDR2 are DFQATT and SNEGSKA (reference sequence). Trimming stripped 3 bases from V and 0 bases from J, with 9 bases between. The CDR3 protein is CSASPQSSYEQYF. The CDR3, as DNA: TGCAGTGCTAGCCCACAAAGCTCCTACGAGCAGTACTTC.

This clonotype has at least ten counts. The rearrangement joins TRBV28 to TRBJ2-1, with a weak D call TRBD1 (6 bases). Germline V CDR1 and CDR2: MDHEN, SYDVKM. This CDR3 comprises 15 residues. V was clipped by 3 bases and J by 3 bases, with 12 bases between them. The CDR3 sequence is CASSLVGQSYNEQFF. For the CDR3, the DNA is TGTGCCAGCAGTTTGGTCGGACAGAGCTACAATGAGCAGTTCTTC.

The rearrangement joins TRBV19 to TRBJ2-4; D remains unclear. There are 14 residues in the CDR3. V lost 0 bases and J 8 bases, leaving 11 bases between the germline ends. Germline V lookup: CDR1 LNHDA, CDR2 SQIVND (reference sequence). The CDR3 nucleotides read TGTGCCAGTAGTATAGATTGGGGTCGAGACATTCAGTACTTC. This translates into CASSIDWGRDIQYF.

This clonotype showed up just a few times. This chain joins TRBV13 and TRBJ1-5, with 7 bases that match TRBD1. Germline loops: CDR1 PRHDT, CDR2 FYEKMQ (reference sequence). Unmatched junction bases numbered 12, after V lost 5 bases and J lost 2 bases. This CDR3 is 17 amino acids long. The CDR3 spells CASSTRQGSDGNQPQHF. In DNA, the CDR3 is TGTGCCAGCAGCACCAGACAGGGTTCTGACGGCAATCAGCCCCAGCATTTT.

CDR3 amino acids: CSARRSGSATGELFF. The CDR3 DNA reads TGCAGTGCTCGGCGGAGCGGGAGTGCCACCGGGGAGCTGTTTTTT. The chain couples TRBV20-1 to TRBJ2-2, with 8 bases that match TRBD2. This CDR3 is built from 15 residues. V gave up 5 bases and J gave up 4 bases; unmatched junction bases: 9. CDR1 and CDR2 (germline): DFQATT, SNEGSKA (reference sequence).

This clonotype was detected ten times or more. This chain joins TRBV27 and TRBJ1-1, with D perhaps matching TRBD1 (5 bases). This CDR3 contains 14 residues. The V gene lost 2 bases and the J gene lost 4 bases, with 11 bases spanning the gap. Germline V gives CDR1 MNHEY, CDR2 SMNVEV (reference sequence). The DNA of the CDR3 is TGTGCCAGCAGTTTAGGGGGTAGTGGCACTGAAGCTTTCTTT. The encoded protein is CASSLGGSGTEAFF.

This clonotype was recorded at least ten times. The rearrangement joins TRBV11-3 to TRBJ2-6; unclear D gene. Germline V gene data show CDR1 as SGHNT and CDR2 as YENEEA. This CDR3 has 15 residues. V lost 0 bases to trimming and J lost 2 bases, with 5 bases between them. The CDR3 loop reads CASSLEQTGANVLTF. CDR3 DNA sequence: TGTGCCAGCAGCTTAGAGCAAACTGGGGCCAACGTCCTGACTTTC.

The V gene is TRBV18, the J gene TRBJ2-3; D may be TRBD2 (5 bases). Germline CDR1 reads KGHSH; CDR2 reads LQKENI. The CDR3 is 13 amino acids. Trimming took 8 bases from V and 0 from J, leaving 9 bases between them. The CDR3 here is CASLGLSTDTQYF. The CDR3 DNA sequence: TGTGCCAGCCTAGGACTTAGCACAGATACGCAGTATTTT.